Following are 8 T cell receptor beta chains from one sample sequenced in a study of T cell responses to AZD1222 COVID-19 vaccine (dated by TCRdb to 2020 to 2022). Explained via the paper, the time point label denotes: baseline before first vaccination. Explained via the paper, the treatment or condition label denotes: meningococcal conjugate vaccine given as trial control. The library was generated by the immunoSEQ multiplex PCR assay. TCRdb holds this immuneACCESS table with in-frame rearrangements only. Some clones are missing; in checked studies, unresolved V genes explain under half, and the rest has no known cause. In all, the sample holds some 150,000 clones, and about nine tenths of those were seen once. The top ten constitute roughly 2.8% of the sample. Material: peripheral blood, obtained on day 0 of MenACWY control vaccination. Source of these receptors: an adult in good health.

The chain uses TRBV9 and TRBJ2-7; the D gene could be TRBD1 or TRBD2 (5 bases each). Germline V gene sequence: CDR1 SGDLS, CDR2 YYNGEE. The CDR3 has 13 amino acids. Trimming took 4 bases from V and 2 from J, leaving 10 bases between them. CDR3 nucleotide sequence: TGTGCCAGCAGCCCACGGGGCGCCTACGAGCAGTACTTC. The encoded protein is CASSPRGAYEQYF.

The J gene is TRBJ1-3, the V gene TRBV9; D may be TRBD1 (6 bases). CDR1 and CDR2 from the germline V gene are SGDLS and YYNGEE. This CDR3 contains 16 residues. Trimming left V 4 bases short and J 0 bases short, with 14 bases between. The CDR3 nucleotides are TGTGCCAGCAGCTCCAGGGGTCGAAGCTCTGGAAACACCATATATTTT. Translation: CASSSRGRSSGNTIYF.

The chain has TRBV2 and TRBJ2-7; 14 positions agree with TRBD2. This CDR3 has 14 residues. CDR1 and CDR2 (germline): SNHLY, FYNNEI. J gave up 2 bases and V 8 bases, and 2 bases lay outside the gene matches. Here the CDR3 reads CASGTSGSAYEQYF. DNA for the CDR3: TGTGCCAGCGGGACTAGCGGGAGTGCCTACGAGCAGTACTTC.

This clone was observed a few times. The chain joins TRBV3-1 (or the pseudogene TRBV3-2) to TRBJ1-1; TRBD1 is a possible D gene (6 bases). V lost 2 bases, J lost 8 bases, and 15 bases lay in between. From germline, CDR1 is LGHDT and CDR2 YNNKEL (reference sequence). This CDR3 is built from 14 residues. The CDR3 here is CASSQRGSQKEAFF. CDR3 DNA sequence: TGTGCCAGCAGCCAAAGGGGGTCCCAAAAAGAAGCTTTCTTT.

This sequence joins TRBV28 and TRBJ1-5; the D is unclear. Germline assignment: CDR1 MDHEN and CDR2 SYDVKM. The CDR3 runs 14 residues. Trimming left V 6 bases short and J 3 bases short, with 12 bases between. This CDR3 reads CASRRRIPNQPQHF. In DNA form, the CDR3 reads TGTGCCAGCAGACGACGGATACCCAATCAGCCCCAGCATTTT.

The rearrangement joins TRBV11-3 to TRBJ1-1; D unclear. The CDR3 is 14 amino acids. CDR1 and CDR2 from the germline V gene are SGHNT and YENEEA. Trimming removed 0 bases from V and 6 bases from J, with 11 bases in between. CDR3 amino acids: CASSLDREAAEAFF. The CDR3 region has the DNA TGTGCCAGCAGCTTAGATCGAGAAGCGGCTGAAGCTTTCTTT.

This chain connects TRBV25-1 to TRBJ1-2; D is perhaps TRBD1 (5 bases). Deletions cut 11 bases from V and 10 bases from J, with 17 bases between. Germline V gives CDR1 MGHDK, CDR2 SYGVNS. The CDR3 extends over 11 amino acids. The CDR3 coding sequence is TGTGCCGCCTCTCGGGGCAACTACTACACCTTC. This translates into CAASRGNYYTF.

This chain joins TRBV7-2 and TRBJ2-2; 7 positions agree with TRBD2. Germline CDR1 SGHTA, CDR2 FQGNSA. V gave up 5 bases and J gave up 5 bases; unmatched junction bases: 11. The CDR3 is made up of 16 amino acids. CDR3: CASSPPWYSGTGELFF. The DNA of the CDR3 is TGTGCCAGCAGCCCACCCTGGTATAGCGGGACCGGGGAGCTGTTTTTT.